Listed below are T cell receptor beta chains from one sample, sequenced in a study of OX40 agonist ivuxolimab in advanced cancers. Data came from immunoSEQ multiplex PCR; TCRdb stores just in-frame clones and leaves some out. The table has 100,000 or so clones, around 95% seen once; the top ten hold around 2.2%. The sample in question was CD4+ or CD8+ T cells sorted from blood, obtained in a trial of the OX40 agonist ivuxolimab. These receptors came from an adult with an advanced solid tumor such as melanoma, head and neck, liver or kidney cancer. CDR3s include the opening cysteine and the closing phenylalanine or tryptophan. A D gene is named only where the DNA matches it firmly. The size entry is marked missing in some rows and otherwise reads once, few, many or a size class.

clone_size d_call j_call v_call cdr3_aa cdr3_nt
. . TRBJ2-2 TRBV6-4 CASSDVTGELFF TGTGCCAGCAGTGACGTCACCGGGGAGCTGTTTTTT
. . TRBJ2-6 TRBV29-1 CSVVDGSGANVLTF TGCAGCGTTGTTGACGGCTCTGGGGCCAACGTCCTGACTTTC
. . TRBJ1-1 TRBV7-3 CASSLASQNEAFF TGTGCCAGCAGCTTAGCCAGTCAAAATGAAGCTTTCTTT
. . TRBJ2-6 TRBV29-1 CSVVGPTGANVLTF TGCAGCGTTGTCGGCCCCACTGGGGCCAACGTCCTGACTTTC
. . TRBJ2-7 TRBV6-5 CASRDQPSYEQYF TGTGCCAGCCGGGACCAACCATCCTACGAGCAGTACTTC
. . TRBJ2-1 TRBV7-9 CASRSRDQAVEQFF TGTGCCAGCAGATCACGTGACCAGGCCGTCGAGCAGTTCTTC
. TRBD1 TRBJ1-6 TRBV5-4 CASSPTGQGASPLHF TGTGCCAGCAGCCCCACGGGACAGGGCGCTTCACCCCTCCACTTT
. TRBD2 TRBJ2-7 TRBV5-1 CASSLVGGTATYEQYF TGCGCCAGCAGCTTGGTCGGGGGGACGGCTACCTACGAGCAGTACTTC
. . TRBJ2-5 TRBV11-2 CASSLILRGETQYF TGTGCCAGCAGCTTGATTTTGAGGGGTGAGACCCAGTACTTC
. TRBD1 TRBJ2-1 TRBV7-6 CASSSTGDEQFF TGTGCCAGCAGCTCTACAGGGGATGAGCAGTTCTTC
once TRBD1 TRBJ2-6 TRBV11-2 CATRGPGANVLTF TGTGCCACCAGGGGGCCTGGGGCCAACGTCCTGACTTTC
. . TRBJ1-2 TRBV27 CASSLSGDYGYTF TGTGCCAGCAGTTTATCAGGGGACTATGGCTACACCTTC
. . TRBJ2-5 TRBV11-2 CASSSWTLQETQYF TGTGCCAGCAGCTCTTGGACCCTTCAAGAGACCCAGTACTTC
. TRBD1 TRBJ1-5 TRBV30 CAWSLTGNQPQHF TGTGCCTGGAGCTTGACAGGGAATCAGCCCCAGCATTTT
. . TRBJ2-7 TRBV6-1 CASSRTDETYEQYF TGTGCCAGCAGCCGGACTGACGAGACCTACGAGCAGTACTTC
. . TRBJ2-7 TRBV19 CASSISVGVPTFYEQYF TGTGCCAGTAGTATCTCGGTGGGAGTTCCCACGTTCTACGAGCAGTACTTC
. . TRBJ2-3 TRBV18 CASSPREDTQYF TGTGCCAGCTCACCACGGGAAGATACGCAGTATTTT
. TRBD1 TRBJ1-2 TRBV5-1 CASSFNGGQGADGYTF TGCGCCAGCAGCTTTAACGGGGGACAGGGGGCCGATGGCTACACCTTC
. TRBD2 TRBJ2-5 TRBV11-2 CASSGGEETQYF TGTGCCAGCAGCGGGGGGGAGGAGACCCAGTACTTC
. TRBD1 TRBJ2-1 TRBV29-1 CSVLGGQGDEQFF TGCAGCGTATTAGGAGGACAGGGGGATGAGCAGTTCTTC
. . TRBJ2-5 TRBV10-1 CASSDSLGGPLQETQYF TGCGCCAGCAGTGACTCTCTGGGCGGACCTCTCCAAGAGACCCAGTACTTC
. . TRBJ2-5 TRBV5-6 CASSPPGAGTQYF TGTGCCAGCAGCCCCCCCGGCGCGGGGACCCAGTACTTC
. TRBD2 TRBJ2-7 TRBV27 CASSTTSGRGEQYF TGTGCCAGCAGCACGACTAGCGGGAGGGGTGAGCAGTACTTC
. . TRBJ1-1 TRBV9 CASSVMGTEAFF TGTGCCAGCAGCGTGATGGGAACTGAAGCTTTCTTT
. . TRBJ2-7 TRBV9 CASSRGGEQYF TGTGCCAGCAGCCGCGGCGGCGAGCAGTACTTC
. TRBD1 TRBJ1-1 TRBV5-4 CASSSPGQGSPEAFF TGTGCCAGCAGCTCTCCGGGACAGGGCTCCCCTGAAGCTTTCTTT
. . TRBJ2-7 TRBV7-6 CASSHGSGHYEQYF TGTGCCAGCAGTCATGGGTCGGGGCACTACGAGCAGTACTTC
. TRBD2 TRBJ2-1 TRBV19 CASSIETSGGSLPTYNEQFF TGTGCCAGTAGTATCGAGACTAGCGGGGGGTCCCTTCCTACCTACAATGAGCAGTTCTTC